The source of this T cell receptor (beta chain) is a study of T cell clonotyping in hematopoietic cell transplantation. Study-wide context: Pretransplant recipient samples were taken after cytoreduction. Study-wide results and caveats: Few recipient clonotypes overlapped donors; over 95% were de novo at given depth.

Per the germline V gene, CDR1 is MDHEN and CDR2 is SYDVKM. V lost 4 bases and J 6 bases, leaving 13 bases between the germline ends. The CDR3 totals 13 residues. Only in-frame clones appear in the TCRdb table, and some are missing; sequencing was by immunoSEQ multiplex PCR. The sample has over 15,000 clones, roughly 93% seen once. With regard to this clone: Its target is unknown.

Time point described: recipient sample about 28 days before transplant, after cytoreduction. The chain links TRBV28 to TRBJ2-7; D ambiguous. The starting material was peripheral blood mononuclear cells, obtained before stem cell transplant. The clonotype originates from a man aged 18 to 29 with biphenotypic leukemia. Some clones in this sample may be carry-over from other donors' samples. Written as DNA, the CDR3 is TGTGCCAGCAGTTCCCATCGAGGAGCCGAGCAGTACTTC. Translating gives CASSSHRGAEQYF.